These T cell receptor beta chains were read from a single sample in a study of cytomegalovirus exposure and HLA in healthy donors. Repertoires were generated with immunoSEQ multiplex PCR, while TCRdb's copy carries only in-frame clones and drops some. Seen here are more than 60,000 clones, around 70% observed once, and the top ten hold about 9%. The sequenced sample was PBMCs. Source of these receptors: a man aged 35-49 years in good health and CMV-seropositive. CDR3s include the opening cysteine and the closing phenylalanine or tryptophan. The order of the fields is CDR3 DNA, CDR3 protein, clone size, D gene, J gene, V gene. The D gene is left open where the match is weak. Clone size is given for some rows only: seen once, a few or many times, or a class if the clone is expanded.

TGTGCCAGCAGGGACGGGGGAGACTACGAGCAGTACTTC CASRDGGDYEQYF once - TRBJ2-7 TRBV5-4
TGTGCCAGCGGGACTTTACTCTACAATGAGCAGTTCTTC CASGTLLYNEQFF - - TRBJ2-1 TRBV6-1
TGTGCCAGCAGCTCGGCTGGGGGAGGAGAGACCCAGTACTTC CASSSAGGGETQYF - - TRBJ2-5 TRBV5-6
TGTGCCAGCAGCCGGTTCAATGAGCAGTTCTTC CASSRFNEQFF - - TRBJ2-1 TRBV5-6
TGTGCCATCATGGGACAGAGCTCTGGAAACACCATATATTTT CAIMGQSSGNTIYF - TRBD1 TRBJ1-3 TRBV10-3
TGTGCCAGCTCGTTTGGGACTAGCGGTGCCTACGAGCAGTACTTC CASSFGTSGAYEQYF - TRBD2 TRBJ2-7 TRBV18
TGTGCCACCCAGAGGCACATTAGCAATCAGCCCCAGCATTTT CATQRHISNQPQHF - - TRBJ1-5 TRBV28
TGTGCCAGCAGTTTAGGTGTGGTGGAAAGGAAGGGGTTGTGGAATGAGCAGTTCTTC CASSLGVVERKGLWNEQFF - - TRBJ2-1 TRBV27
TGTGCCAGCAGCTCATACAGGGGATCGGATGAGCAGTTCTTC CASSSYRGSDEQFF - TRBD1 TRBJ2-1 TRBV7-3
TGCGCCAGCAGCCCGACGGGACTAGCGGGAGCTCGGCGTCCGGAGACCCAGTACTTC CASSPTGLAGARRPETQYF - TRBD2 TRBJ2-5 TRBV4-1
TGTGCCAGCAGCTCTCTTGAGAGGGCGGGGGAGCAGTACTTC CASSSLERAGEQYF few - TRBJ2-7 TRBV9
TGTGCCAGCAGCCTACAGGGGGGAAGCAATCAGCCCCAGCATTTT CASSLQGGSNQPQHF - TRBD1 TRBJ1-5 TRBV7-9
TGTGCCAGCAGCACCGCGTCGGTCGGTCAGCCCCAGCATTTT CASSTASVGQPQHF - - TRBJ1-5 TRBV7-9
TGTGCCAGCAGCTTGGCGGGAGAAAGCGAGCAGTACTTC CASSLAGESEQYF - TRBD2 TRBJ2-7 TRBV7-3
TGTGCCAGCAAAGAGCGGGGGCCCTTCACAGATACGCAGTATTTT CASKERGPFTDTQYF - TRBD2 TRBJ2-3 TRBV6-6
TGTGCCAGCAGCCGGGACAGGGTCGTCACCGGGGAGCTGTTTTTT CASSRDRVVTGELFF once TRBD1 TRBJ2-2 TRBV4-2
TGTGCCAGTAGTCGGTGGGGTTTAGGCGGGAGGGCCGCGAGGCCAGATACGCAGTATTTT CASSRWGLGGRAARPDTQYF - TRBD2 TRBJ2-3 TRBV19
TGTGCCAGCAGTTTATCAGGGACAGGGTACGGGGAGCTGTTTTTT CASSLSGTGYGELFF few TRBD1 TRBJ2-2 TRBV28
TGTGCCAGCTCACCAGGGACGACTAGCGGGAGAGATACGCAGTATTTT CASSPGTTSGRDTQYF - TRBD2 TRBJ2-3 TRBV18
TGCAGCGTTGATGGAGAAGGCCGAGGGAGTGAGCAGTTCTTC CSVDGEGRGSEQFF - - TRBJ2-1 TRBV29-1
TGTGCCAGCAGACGGAGTGATAGCAATCAGCCCCAGCATTTT CASRRSDSNQPQHF medium-sized - TRBJ1-5 TRBV6-6
TGTGCCAGCAGCTCGGGACTAGCGGGCCATGAGCAGTTCTTC CASSSGLAGHEQFF few TRBD2 TRBJ2-1 TRBV7-2
TGTGCCAGCAGCTTAAAGGGAACGTGGACTTTACGGAATAATGAAAAACTGTTTTTT CASSLKGTWTLRNNEKLFF few - TRBJ1-4 TRBV9
TGTGCCAGCAGCCAAGGATCAACGGGGGGCGGAGAGACCCAGTACTTC CASSQGSTGGGETQYF - - TRBJ2-5 TRBV4-2
TGTGCCAGCTCGCCGGGACAGAGCTACGAGCAGTACTTC CASSPGQSYEQYF - TRBD1 TRBJ2-7 TRBV18
TGTGCCAGCAGAGCCGATCCGGGACAGGGGGCCGAAGCTTTCTTT CASRADPGQGAEAFF - TRBD1 TRBJ1-1 TRBV2
TGTGCCAGCAGTGAACGGGGTGCTCAGCCCCAGCATTTT CASSERGAQPQHF - - TRBJ1-5 TRBV6-1
TGTGCCAGCACAAAGCGGAACACTGAAGCTTTCTTT CASTKRNTEAFF few - TRBJ1-1 TRBV21-1
TGTGCCAGCAGATCACAAAACAATGAGCAGTTCTTC CASRSQNNEQFF - - TRBJ2-1 TRBV7-9
TGTGCCAGCAGTCCCGGGACAGGGGCGATCGAGCAGTACTTC CASSPGTGAIEQYF - TRBD1 TRBJ2-7 TRBV28
TGTGCCAGCAGTTTAAAAGAGTGGGTCCAGAGGCCCGGGGAGCTGTTTTTT CASSLKEWVQRPGELFF - - TRBJ2-2 TRBV27
TGTGCCAGCTCACCAATGCGGGAGGTCGAGCAGTACTTC CASSPMREVEQYF - TRBD2 TRBJ2-7 TRBV18
TGCGCCAGCAGTGAGAGTAGACTAGCGGGAGTTAGTAAGCAGTTCTTC CASSESRLAGVSKQFF - TRBD2 TRBJ2-1 TRBV10-1
TGTGCCAGCAGCTTGGCTGGGGGGGGCGGTGAAGCTTTCTTT CASSLAGGGGEAFF - - TRBJ1-1 TRBV5-6
TGTGCCAGCAGTGAGCATCCCGGGACAGGGTCTGCCCCTGAAGCTTTCTTT CASSEHPGTGSAPEAFF - TRBD1 TRBJ1-1 TRBV25-1